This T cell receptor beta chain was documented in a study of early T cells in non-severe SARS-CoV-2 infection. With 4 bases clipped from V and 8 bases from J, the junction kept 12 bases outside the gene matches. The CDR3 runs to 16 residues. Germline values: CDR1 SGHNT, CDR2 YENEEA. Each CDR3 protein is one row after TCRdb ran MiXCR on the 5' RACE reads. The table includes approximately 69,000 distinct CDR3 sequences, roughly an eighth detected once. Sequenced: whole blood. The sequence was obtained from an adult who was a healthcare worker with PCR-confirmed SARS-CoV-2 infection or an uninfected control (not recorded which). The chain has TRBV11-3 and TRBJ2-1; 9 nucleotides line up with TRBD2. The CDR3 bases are TGTGCCAGCAGCTCAAGGGCGGGAGGGCTTGGAGATGAGCAGTTCTTC. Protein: CASSSRAGGLGDEQFF.